One and the same sample provided the 28 T cell receptor beta chains below, sequenced in a study of T cell responses to AZD1222 COVID-19 vaccine. The assay was immunoSEQ multiplex PCR, and TCRdb's table has in-frame clones only and misses some. The top ten clones hold approximately 5.4% of a sample with about 140,000 clones, 80% to 95% of them seen once. The specimen comprised peripheral blood, sampled on day 0 of AZD1222 vaccination. These receptors were obtained from an adult in good health.

The chain recombines TRBV7-9 with TRBJ1-1, with 9 bases that match TRBD1. The germline V gene has CDR1 SEHNR and CDR2 FQNEAQ (reference sequence). The CDR3 covers 14 residues. V trimming: 7 bases; J trimming: 0 bases; junction bases outside the gene matches: 3. The CDR3, as DNA: TGTGCCAGCAACGGACAGGGGTTGAACACTGAAGCTTTCTTT. Its protein product is CASNGQGLNTEAFF.

The chain joins TRBV19 to TRBJ2-7, with D uncertain. Germline assignment: CDR1 LNHDA and CDR2 SQIVND (reference sequence). The CDR3 loop spans 15 amino acids. Trimming left V 3 bases short and J 0 bases short, with 12 bases between. CDR3 DNA sequence: TGTGCCAGTAGTATTTCAGTTGGTAGCTCCTACGAGCAGTACTTC. As protein: CASSISVGSSYEQYF.

This chain links TRBV11-2 with TRBJ1-2, with D perhaps matching TRBD1 (6 bases). The CDR3 spans 16 residues. V was cut by 5 bases and J by 4 bases, with 20 bases left in between. The germline CDR1 and CDR2 sequences are SGHAT and FQNNGV. The CDR3 sequence: CASSVTPGALGYGYTF. As DNA, the CDR3 is TGTGCCAGCAGCGTGACCCCGGGGGCGCTGGGCTATGGCTACACCTTC. The full variable domain, with the rest looked up from reference TRBV11-2 and TRBJ1-2, is EAGVAQSPRYKIIEKRQSVAFWCNPISGHATLYWYQQILGQGPKLLIQFQNNGVVDDSQLPKDRFSAERLKGVDSTLKIQPAKLEDSAVYLCASSVTPGALGYGYTFGSGTRLTVV.

This chain uses TRBV5-4 with TRBJ2-5; D remains ambiguous. The CDR3 loop spans 14 amino acids. Trimming took 4 bases from V and 1 from J, leaving 11 bases between them. Per the germline V gene, CDR1 is SGHNT and CDR2 is YYREEE (reference sequence). In nucleotides, the CDR3 is TGTGCCAGCAGCCACGGTAGGAGCCAAGAGACCCAGTACTTC. Encoded protein: CASSHGRSQETQYF.

This clone has just one count. CDR3 residues: CASSRSTGSTNEKLFF. The CDR3 DNA is TGCGCCAGCAGCCGATCAACAGGGTCAACTAATGAAAAACTGTTTTTT. The chain employs TRBV4-1 and TRBJ1-4; D may be TRBD1 (6 bases). The CDR3 runs 16 residues. V dropped 4 bases and J dropped 0 bases, with 12 bases sitting between them. CDR1 and CDR2 from the germline V gene are MGHRA and YSYEKL.

The rearrangement joins TRBV7-8 to TRBJ1-1; a possible D gene is TRBD1 (5 bases). Trimming removed 2 bases from V and 3 bases from J, with 13 bases in between. CDR3 length equals 15 residues. Per germline, CDR1 SGHVS and CDR2 FQNEAQ. CDR3 DNA sequence: TGTGCCAGCAGCTTATGGAGGACACAAGACACTGAAGCTTTCTTT. Translating gives CASSLWRTQDTEAFF.

The V and J genes are TRBV7-2 and TRBJ1-2, with D perhaps TRBD1 (5 bases). CDR1 is SGHTA, CDR2 FQGNSA, per germline. The CDR3 runs 13 residues. The V and J ends lost 2 bases and 3 bases respectively, with 7 bases between them. In nucleotides, the CDR3 is TGTGCCAGCAGCTTAACCAGGGACTATGGCTACACCTTC. Translating gives CASSLTRDYGYTF.

The chain is built from TRBV6-5 and TRBJ2-5; either TRBD1 or TRBD2 may fit D (5 bases each). The CDR3 totals 15 residues. V was cut by 6 bases and J by 2 bases, with 16 bases left in between. The germline CDR1 and CDR2 sequences are MNHEY and SVGAGI. DNA of the CDR3: TGTGCCAGCAGGGGGACCTCTTACCGACAAGAGACCCAGTACTTC. This translates into CASRGTSYRQETQYF.

The chain has TRBV27 and TRBJ2-7; D call uncertain. The CDR3 runs 10 residues. V dropped 10 bases and J dropped 6 bases, with 10 bases sitting between them. Germline V gene lookup returns CDR1 MNHEY and CDR2 SMNVEV (reference sequence). The CDR3 DNA reads as TGTGCCACAGGCAGCCCCGAGCAGTACTTC. It is translated as CATGSPEQYF.

The chain couples TRBV7-9 to TRBJ1-1, with 9 bases aligning to TRBD1. V shed 6 bases and J 2 bases; nucleotides not matched to a gene: 10. CDR1 and CDR2 (germline): SEHNR, FQNEAQ (reference sequence). The CDR3 length is 16 residues. The CDR3 coding sequence is TGTGCCAGCAGTCGGGACAGGGAGAGGTTAAACACTGAAGCTTTCTTT. This translates into CASSRDRERLNTEAFF.

J is TRBJ1-5 and V is TRBV2; the D gene is possibly TRBD1 (6 bases). This CDR3 has 13 amino acids. Trimming shortened V by 11 bases and J by 5 bases, and 16 bases separated the two germline ends. Germline values: CDR1 SNHLY, CDR2 FYNNEI. The CDR3: CAGRIGGHQPQHF. Written as DNA, the CDR3 is TGTGCCGGAAGGATCGGGGGGCATCAGCCCCAGCATTTT.

The chain is built from TRBV12-3 or TRBV12-4 and TRBJ1-2; D is undetermined. V was shortened by 3 bases and J by 0 bases, with 5 bases between the two germline ends. CDR3 size: 13 residues. The CDR3 DNA reads as TGTGCCAGCAGTTTTCGAGCTAACTATGGCTACACCTTC. Protein sequence: CASSFRANYGYTF.

J is TRBJ1-4 and V is TRBV9; D ambiguous. The V gene's germline CDR1 is SGDLS and CDR2 YYNGEE. This CDR3 contains 17 residues. V lost 0 bases and J 8 bases, leaving 20 bases between the germline ends. DNA for the CDR3: TGTGCCAGCAGCGTAGTAGGGCCCCTGGTCGGTGACGAAAAACTGTTTTTT. This encodes CASSVVGPLVGDEKLFF.

The chain links TRBV5-1 to TRBJ2-5; 8 bases align to TRBD2. Per the germline V gene, CDR1 is SGHRS and CDR2 is YFSETQ. The V gene end was trimmed by 0 bases and the J gene end by 4 bases; junction bases not matched to a gene: 8. The CDR3 is 16 amino acids. CDR3 sequence (DNA): TGCGCCAGCAGCTTGGTTCTAGCGGGCTCGCGAGAGACCCAGTACTTC. Translated, it gives CASSLVLAGSRETQYF.

CDR3 amino acids: CSVATGFNQPQHF. The CDR3 region has the DNA TGCAGCGTTGCAACAGGGTTCAATCAGCCCCAGCATTTT. The J gene is TRBJ1-5, the V gene TRBV29-1; D is possibly TRBD1 (6 bases). There are 13 residues in the CDR3. The germline CDR1 and CDR2 sequences are SQVTM and ANQGSEA. Trimming pared 4 bases from V and 3 bases from J, leaving 10 bases between.

J is TRBJ1-3 and V is TRBV5-4; 7 bases are a match to TRBD1. There are 14 residues in the CDR3. With 4 bases clipped from V and 1 base from J, the junction kept 2 bases outside the gene matches. CDR1 and CDR2 from the germline V gene are SGHNT and YYREEE (reference sequence). The CDR3 sequence: CASSLTGSGNTIYF. The CDR3 DNA reads TGTGCCAGCAGCCTGACAGGGTCTGGAAACACCATATATTTT. Drawing the rest from reference TRBV5-4 and TRBJ1-3, the complete variable domain is ETGVTQSPTHLIKTRGQQVTLRCSSQSGHNTVSWYQQALGQGPQFIFQYYREEENGRGNFPPRFSGLQFPNYSSELNVNALELDDSALYLCASSLTGSGNTIYFGEGSWLTVV.

CDR3 amino acids: CASRETGVSYNEQFF. The CDR3, as DNA: TGTGCCAGCAGGGAGACAGGGGTCTCCTACAATGAGCAGTTCTTC. This chain links TRBV5-4 with TRBJ2-1; TRBD1 matches 8 bases. The CDR3 is 15 residues long. J lost 0 bases, V lost 5 bases, and 4 bases had no gene match. Germline CDR1 SGHNT, CDR2 YYREEE (reference sequence).

The chain carries TRBV28 and TRBJ1-5; D ambiguous. From germline, CDR1 is MDHEN and CDR2 SYDVKM. V was pared by 3 bases and J by 4 bases, with 10 bases between. This CDR3 spans 14 amino acids. CDR3 in amino acids: CASSLVGTNQPQHF. The CDR3 coding sequence is TGTGCCAGCAGTTTGGTCGGCACGAATCAGCCCCAGCATTTT.

The J gene is TRBJ2-7, the V gene TRBV11-3; D may be TRBD1 or TRBD2 (6 bases each). This CDR3 is 13 amino acids long. Per the germline V gene, CDR1 is SGHNT and CDR2 is YENEEA. V gave up 6 bases and J gave up 6 bases, with 15 bases separating them. CDR3 in DNA: TGTGCCAGCAGTATGGGGGCGGGGCGCGAGCAGTACTTC. Its translation: CASSMGAGREQYF.

The CDR3 DNA is TGTGCCAGCAGTGAGACAGGGCTTGGCTACACCTTC. Its translation: CASSETGLGYTF. This chain links TRBV6-1 with TRBJ1-2; TRBD1 matches 7 bases. J gave up 7 bases and V 3 bases, and 2 bases lay outside the gene matches. The germline CDR1 and CDR2 sequences are MNHNS and SASEGT. The CDR3 totals 12 residues.

V usage is TRBV3-1 (or the pseudogene TRBV3-2) and J usage is TRBJ2-1; 11 bases are a match to TRBD2. Per the germline V gene, CDR1 is LGHDT and CDR2 is YNNKEL (reference sequence). J lost 10 bases, V lost 6 bases, and 11 bases had no gene match. The CDR3 has 15 residues. CDR3 DNA: TGTGCCAGCAGAGATTTAGCGGGGGGGCCAGGAGAGCAGTTCTTC. Residues: CASRDLAGGPGEQFF.

V and J are TRBV7-2 and TRBJ1-5, with a weak D call TRBD1 (6 bases). Trimming removed 3 bases at V and 0 bases at J, with 9 bases between. The length of the CDR3 is 15 residues. Looked up from germline, CDR1 is SGHTA and CDR2 is FQGNSA. The CDR3 nucleotides are TGTGCCAGCAGCTTGAACAGGGTTAGCAATCAGCCCCAGCATTTT. This sequence encodes CASSLNRVSNQPQHF. Full variable domain (remainder filled in from reference TRBV7-2 and TRBJ1-5): GAGVSQSPSNKVTEKGKDVELRCDPISGHTALYWYRQSLGQGLEFLIYFQGNSAPDKSGLPSDRFSAERTGGSVSTLTIQRTQQEDSAVYLCASSLNRVSNQPQHFGDGTRLSIL.

The chain joins TRBV5-4 to TRBJ1-5; weak D call: TRBD1 (5 bases). Germline loops: CDR1 SGHNT, CDR2 YYREEE (reference sequence). The CDR3 sequence is 13 residues long. The V end was cut by 0 bases, the J end by 6 bases, with 7 bases between. Here the CDR3 reads CASSLEGTQPQHF. For the CDR3, the DNA is TGTGCCAGCAGCTTGGAAGGGACTCAGCCCCAGCATTTT.

The chain combines TRBV5-1 with TRBJ1-1; D gene uncertain. Per germline, CDR1 SGHRS and CDR2 YFSETQ. The CDR3 covers 13 residues. Trimming took off 0 bases at V and 6 bases at J, with 9 bases between the two ends. CDR3 nucleotide sequence: TGCGCCAGCAGCTTGGACAGTAGGGCTGAAGCTTTCTTT. Protein: CASSLDSRAEAFF.

The sample holds a few counts of this clone. CDR3 loop: CASSRGNSGFQDEQFF. The DNA for the CDR3 is TGCGCCAGCAGCCGCGGCAATAGCGGATTTCAAGATGAGCAGTTCTTC. This chain links TRBV4-1 with TRBJ2-1, with D tentatively TRBD2 (6 bases). Germline CDR1 reads MGHRA; CDR2 reads YSYEKL. The CDR3 sequence is 16 residues long. Trimming took 4 bases from V and 8 from J, leaving 21 bases between them.

There are a few counts of this clone. This chain uses TRBV3-1 (or the pseudogene TRBV3-2) with TRBJ1-6; possible D gene TRBD1, 5 bases. The CDR3 is 16 residues long. Trimming left V 4 bases short and J 3 bases short, with 13 bases between. Germline V gives CDR1 LGHDT, CDR2 YNNKEL (reference sequence). CDR3 nucleotides: TGTGCCAGCAGCCGAGGGGAAGGGTACTATAATTCACCCCTCCACTTT. Translating gives CASSRGEGYYNSPLHF.

V is TRBV19 and J is TRBJ2-1; TRBD2 aligns across 8 bases. In germline, CDR1 is LNHDA, CDR2 SQIVND (reference sequence). The CDR3 runs to 13 residues. Unmatched junction bases numbered 0, after V lost 3 bases and J lost 5 bases. Written as DNA, the CDR3 is TGTGCCAGTAGTATCGGGAGGGACAATGAGCAGTTCTTC. This translates into CASSIGRDNEQFF.

The rearrangement links TRBV6-5 to TRBJ1-1; 7 positions agree with TRBD1. Losses at the gene ends were 0 bases for V and 7 bases for J; bases not matched to a gene: 8. Germline V gene lookup returns CDR1 MNHEY and CDR2 SVGAGI. This CDR3 is 15 amino acids long. The CDR3 reads CASSYSILRDSEAFF. Here the CDR3 DNA reads TGTGCCAGCAGTTACTCGATTTTACGGGACAGTGAAGCTTTCTTT.